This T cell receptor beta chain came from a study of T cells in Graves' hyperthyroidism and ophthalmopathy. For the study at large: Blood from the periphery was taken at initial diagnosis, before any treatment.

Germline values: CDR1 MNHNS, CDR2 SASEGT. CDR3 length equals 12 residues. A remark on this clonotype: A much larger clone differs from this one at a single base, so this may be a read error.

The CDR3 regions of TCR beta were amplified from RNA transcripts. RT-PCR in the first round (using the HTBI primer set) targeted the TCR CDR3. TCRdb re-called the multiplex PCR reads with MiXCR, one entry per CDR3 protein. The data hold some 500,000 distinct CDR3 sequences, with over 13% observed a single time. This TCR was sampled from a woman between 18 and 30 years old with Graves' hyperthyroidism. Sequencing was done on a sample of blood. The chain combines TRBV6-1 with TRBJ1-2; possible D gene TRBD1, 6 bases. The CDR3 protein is CASSLTAGGYIF. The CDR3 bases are TGTGCCAGCAGTCTAACCGCTGGGGGCTACATCTTC.